A single sample gave rise to the 4 T cell receptor beta chains below, sequenced in a study of cytomegalovirus exposure and HLA in healthy donors. Amplification used 60 Vbeta primers and 13 Jbeta primers. The method was immunoSEQ multiplex PCR; TCRdb's version includes in-frame clones alone and lacks a portion of them. The table has about 160,000 clones, about 80% seen once. The sequenced material came from PBMCs. The receptor set was obtained from a man under 40 in good health and CMV-seronegative.

This clone has a handful of counts. V is TRBV7-3 and J is TRBJ1-1, with 8 nucleotides matching TRBD1. This CDR3 spans 14 amino acids. CDR1 SGHTA and CDR2 FQGTGA come from the germline V gene. V lost 5 bases to trimming and J lost 4 bases; unmatched junction nucleotides: 6. CDR3 in amino acids: CASSPGTGPTEAFF. CDR3 bases: TGTGCCAGCAGCCCTGGGACAGGCCCCACTGAAGCTTTCTTT.

This clone appeared a few times. The rearrangement links TRBV9 to TRBJ2-3; 10 bases match TRBD2. Trimming at V came to 3 bases and at J to 7 bases, leaving 11 bases not matched to a gene. Per the germline V gene, CDR1 is SGDLS and CDR2 is YYNGEE. The CDR3 length is 16 residues. The CDR3 nucleotides are TGTGCCAGCAGCGAAGCGGGAGGGCCTTCCCCTTATACGCAGTATTTT. Translated: CASSEAGGPSPYTQYF.

This clone has a handful of counts. This chain joins TRBV28 and TRBJ2-7, with 8 positions matching TRBD1. Germline CDR1 and CDR2: MDHEN and SYDVKM. V lost 10 bases to trimming and J lost 3 bases; unmatched junction nucleotides: 11. The CDR3 has 14 amino acids. CDR3 coding DNA: TGTGCCACCTCTCAGGGGGCTCTCCACTACGAGCAGTACTTC. It codes for CATSQGALHYEQYF.

DNA of the CDR3: TGTGCCAGCAGCAGGGGACAGCGGGAGGGCTACAATGAGCAGTTCTTC. Translated: CASSRGQREGYNEQFF. This chain links TRBV5-6 with TRBJ2-1, with 10 bases fitting TRBD2. The CDR3 consists of 16 residues. Germline loops: CDR1 SGHDT, CDR2 YYEEEE. V lost 4 bases and J lost 3; bases outside the gene matches: 7.